The clone carrying this TCR beta chain was seen a single time. Sequencing used immunoSEQ multiplex PCR; TCRdb keeps in-frame clones, though not all of them. The table lists around 160,000 clones, around 84% of them singletons. These data originate in a study of blood T cell repertoires in COVID-19. The germline V gene encodes CDR1 MNHEY and CDR2 SVGAGI. The CDR3 is made up of 15 amino acids. The V end was cut by 4 bases, the J end by 1 base, with 14 bases between. The clonotype originates from a human donor in a cohort sampled during active COVID-19. V and J are TRBV6-5 and TRBJ2-7; a weak D match, TRBD1 (6 bases). The sample comprised peripheral blood. CDR3 region: CASSSPRGLSYEQYF. CDR3 nucleotide sequence: TGTGCCAGCAGTTCACCGAGGGGGTTGTCCTACGAGCAGTACTTC.